These 21 T cell receptor beta chains were sequenced from one sample in a study of T cell changes during pregnancy in multiple sclerosis. Here immunoSEQ multiplex PCR was the method, and the copy in TCRdb shows in-frame clones only, minus some. The sample carries about 40,000 clones, around 90% recorded once. Sequenced material: CD8+ T cells from peripheral blood mononuclear cells, taken in the first trimester of pregnancy. These receptors were obtained from a female donor with multiple sclerosis, enrolled in a pregnancy study.

The chain employs TRBV5-8 and TRBJ2-3; no clear D. The V end lost 2 bases, the J end lost 4 bases, and 11 bases lay between the germline ends. The CDR3 consists of 14 residues. CDR1 and CDR2 from the germline V gene are SGHTS and YDEGEE. CDR3 DNA sequence: TGTGCCAGCAGCTTTGTAGGTAGCCCAGATACGCAGTATTTT. Amino acid sequence: CASSFVGSPDTQYF. Full variable domain (remainder filled in from reference TRBV5-8 and TRBJ2-3): EAGVTQSPTHLIKTRGQQATLRCSPISGHTSVYWYQQALGLGLQFLLWYDEGEERNRGNFPPRFSGRQFPNYSSELNVNALELEDSALYLCASSFVGSPDTQYFGPGTRLTVL.

The J gene is TRBJ2-3, the V gene TRBV7-2, with D possibly being TRBD2 (6 bases). Germline V gene sequence: CDR1 SGHTA, CDR2 FQGNSA. The CDR3 has 15 amino acids. Trimming shortened V by 2 bases and J by 6 bases, and 15 bases separated the two germline ends. The CDR3 here is CASSLLETSLDTQYF. The CDR3, as DNA: TGTGCCAGCAGCTTACTAGAGACTAGTCTCGATACGCAGTATTTT.

The genes are TRBV19 and TRBJ1-2; possibly TRBD1 for D (6 bases). V lost 7 bases and J lost 5, with 11 bases in between. The CDR3 extends over 12 amino acids. Germline V gene sequence: CDR1 LNHDA, CDR2 SQIVND (reference sequence). CDR3 DNA sequence: TGTGCCAGTACAGGGACATCATATGGCTACACCTTC. The encoded protein is CASTGTSYGYTF.

This clone has a single count. The rearrangement joins TRBV18 to TRBJ2-2; the D gene is possibly TRBD2 (5 bases). Trimming stripped 0 bases from V and 7 bases from J, with 15 bases between. This CDR3 spans 16 amino acids. Looked up from germline, CDR1 is KGHSH and CDR2 is LQKENI. The chain's CDR3 is CASSPPQRNELGELFF. The DNA for the CDR3 is TGTGCCAGCTCACCACCGCAGCGGAACGAGCTCGGGGAGCTGTTTTTT.

The chain couples TRBV9 to TRBJ1-6, with unresolved D. CDR3 length equals 15 residues. Germline assignment: CDR1 SGDLS and CDR2 YYNGEE. Between the trimmed V and J ends, which lost 4 bases and 6 bases, there was a span of 14 bases. The CDR3 sequence: CASSPRLMFNSPLHF. CDR3 nucleotides: TGTGCCAGCAGCCCGCGACTGATGTTTAATTCACCCCTCCACTTT.

The genes are TRBV29-1 and TRBJ2-1; tentatively, D is TRBD2 (6 bases). With 3 bases removed from V and 4 bases from J, the gap between germline ends came to 13 bases. Germline V gives CDR1 SQVTM, CDR2 ANQGSEA. The CDR3 runs to 14 residues. The CDR3 sequence: CSVEFGGTYNEQFF. The CDR3 DNA reads as TGCAGCGTTGAGTTTGGGGGGACTTACAATGAGCAGTTCTTC.

The V and J genes are TRBV6-6 and TRBJ2-7, with 7 bases fitting TRBD1. This CDR3 comprises 14 residues. J gave up 2 bases and V 8 bases, and 9 bases lay outside the gene matches. Germline V lookup: CDR1 MNHNY, CDR2 SVGAGI (reference sequence). The CDR3, as DNA: TGTGCCAGCGAAGGGCAGGGGGAAGCCTACGAGCAGTACTTC. This codes for CASEGQGEAYEQYF.

This sequence joins TRBV6-5 and TRBJ2-7; 8 bases are shared with TRBD1. The CDR3 covers 15 residues. The germline V gene has CDR1 MNHEY and CDR2 SVGAGI. V dropped 2 bases and J dropped 1; count of bases not matched to a gene: 4. CDR3 amino acids: CASSYTTGGSYEQYF. CDR3 DNA sequence: TGTGCCAGCAGTTACACCACAGGGGGGTCCTACGAGCAGTACTTC.

The V call is TRBV4-1, the J call TRBJ1-2; possibly TRBD1 for D (6 bases). CDR1 and CDR2 (germline): MGHRA, YSYEKL. V lost 6 bases and J 8 bases, leaving 13 bases between the germline ends. CDR3 size: 12 residues. The CDR3 nucleotides read TGCGCCAGCAGAGGAACAGGGCCGGGCTACACCTTC. Residues: CASRGTGPGYTF.

This clone was counted once. The rearrangement links TRBV4-1 to TRBJ1-1, with D unresolved. V lost 4 bases, J lost 0 bases, and 12 bases lay in between. Looked up from germline, CDR1 is MGHRA and CDR2 is YSYEKL. This CDR3 region has 15 residues. The CDR3 region is CASSLTVLMNTEAFF. The CDR3 region has the DNA TGCGCCAGCAGCCTCACGGTGTTGATGAACACTGAAGCTTTCTTT.

This clone was recorded once. V usage is TRBV6-5 and J usage is TRBJ2-7; D might be TRBD2 (6 bases). With 6 bases removed from V and 2 bases from J, the gap between germline ends came to 17 bases. Germline CDR1 and CDR2: MNHEY and SVGAGI. The CDR3 length is 15 residues. The CDR3 DNA follows: TGTGCCAGCAGGGGGGACGGGCGGGATACCTACGAGCAGTACTTC. Encoded protein: CASRGDGRDTYEQYF.

The chain couples TRBV7-6 to TRBJ2-1, with 11 positions matching TRBD1. Germline V gives CDR1 SGHVS, CDR2 FNYEAQ. The CDR3 length is 14 residues. V gave up 5 bases and J gave up 6 bases; unmatched junction bases: 3. The CDR3 loop reads CASSRGTGGNEQFF. Here the CDR3 DNA reads TGTGCCAGCAGCAGGGGGACAGGGGGCAATGAGCAGTTCTTC.

The chain joins TRBV6-4 to TRBJ2-1; D is perhaps TRBD1 (8 bases). CDR1 and CDR2 (germline): MRHNA, SNTAGT. V was shortened by 10 bases and J by 3 bases, with 19 bases between the two germline ends. This CDR3 has 15 residues. CDR3 protein: CATAKQGGDYNEQFF. CDR3 nucleotide sequence: TGTGCCACCGCTAAACAGGGGGGGGACTACAATGAGCAGTTCTTC.

V and J are TRBV7-9 and TRBJ1-1, with D possibly matching TRBD1 (6 bases). With 6 bases removed from V and 0 bases from J, the gap between germline ends came to 17 bases. From germline, CDR1 is SEHNR and CDR2 FQNEAQ (reference sequence). The CDR3 consists of 16 residues. In nucleotides, the CDR3 is TGTGCCAGCAGTCCGGGGGGCAGTAGCCTGAACACTGAAGCTTTCTTT. Translated, it gives CASSPGGSSLNTEAFF.

CDR3 nucleotides: TGCGCCAGCAGCTTGGGTGACAGTGCGTTCTTC. The encoded protein is CASSLGDSAFF. This sequence joins TRBV5-1 and TRBJ2-1, with D tentatively TRBD1 (5 bases). V dropped 0 bases and J dropped 15 bases, with 10 bases sitting between them. The CDR3 is 11 amino acids. Germline CDR1 is SGHRS and CDR2 is YFSETQ.

This clone was counted once. The DNA for the CDR3 is TGTGCCAGCAGCTTACTGGAGCTAGTATTCTATGAGCAGTTCTTC. Its protein is CASSLLELVFYEQFF. This chain uses TRBV5-5 with TRBJ2-1; D gene uncertain. The V end lost 2 bases, the J end lost 8 bases, and 17 bases lay between the germline ends. CDR1 SGHKS and CDR2 YYEKEE come from the germline V gene (reference sequence). This CDR3 has 15 amino acids. Supplemented by reference TRBV5-5 and TRBJ2-1, the full variable domain reads DAGVTQSPTHLIKTRGQQVTLRCSPISGHKSVSWYQQVLGQGPQFIFQYYEKEERGRGNFPDRFSARQFPNYSSELNVNALLLGDSALYLCASSLLELVFYEQFFGPGTRLTVL.

This clone was observed a few times. In DNA form, the CDR3 reads TGTGCCAGCAGTTCGGACAGGAGTGCCTCCGAGCAGTACTTC. Amino acid sequence: CASSSDRSASEQYF. The chain recombines TRBV27 with TRBJ2-7; TRBD1 agrees at 7 bases. Germline V lookup: CDR1 MNHEY, CDR2 SMNVEV (reference sequence). The CDR3 contains 14 residues. With 4 bases clipped from V and 6 bases from J, the junction kept 9 bases outside the gene matches.

This clone has just one count. The V call is TRBV5-6, the J call TRBJ2-1; 7 bases are shared with TRBD2. Germline V CDR1 and CDR2: SGHDT, YYEEEE. CDR3 size: 13 residues. The ends lost 1 base at V and 8 bases at J; junction bases unmatched: 3. The CDR3 loop reads CASSLSGDDEQFF. The CDR3 nucleotides are TGTGCCAGCAGCTTGAGCGGGGACGATGAGCAGTTCTTC.

Here the CDR3 reads CASSPRGDLPPETQYF. In nucleotides, the CDR3 is TGTGCCAGCAGCCCGCGGGGCGATCTCCCTCCAGAGACCCAGTACTTC. The gene calls are TRBV5-6 and TRBJ2-5; D possibly corresponds to TRBD2 (6 bases). V lost 4 bases and J 4 bases, leaving 20 bases between the germline ends. CDR1 and CDR2 (germline): SGHDT, YYEEEE. The CDR3 contains 16 residues.

The rearrangement joins TRBV5-1 to TRBJ2-3, with D perhaps matching TRBD2 (5 bases). Germline CDR1 reads SGHRS; CDR2 reads YFSETQ. The CDR3 has 13 residues. V gave up 0 bases and J gave up 6 bases, with 8 bases separating them. In DNA form, the CDR3 reads TGCGCCAGCAGCTTGGTGCGCGGGGATACGCAGTATTTT. Protein: CASSLVRGDTQYF.

This chain links TRBV27 with TRBJ2-7, with 9 bases that match TRBD1. V lost 0 bases and J lost 2; bases outside the gene matches: 5. Per the germline V gene, CDR1 is MNHEY and CDR2 is SMNVEV (reference sequence). The CDR3 extends over 16 amino acids. The CDR3 is CASSLSAGTGTYEQYF. CDR3 DNA sequence: TGTGCCAGCAGTTTATCGGCCGGGACAGGGACCTACGAGCAGTACTTC.